This T cell receptor beta chain was obtained from a study of cytomegalovirus exposure and HLA in healthy donors. General study points: As a later analysis revealed, most CMV-associated TCR beta chains appeared HLA-restricted.

Comment on this clone: The antigen is not known.

The CDR3 length is 16 residues. V lost 2 bases and J lost 3, with 16 bases in between. Per the germline V gene, CDR1 is MNHEY and CDR2 is SMNVEV (reference sequence). PCR involved 60 Vbeta and 13 Jbeta primers. Assay used: immunoSEQ multiplex PCR; TCRdb lists only in-frame clones, some missing. The sample holds about 160,000 clones, around 68% seen once. The origin of this receptor is a man over 45 in good health and CMV-seronegative. This chain uses TRBV27 with TRBJ1-2; D uncertain. The material sequenced was PBMCs. The DNA of the CDR3 is TGTGCCAGCAGTTTAGTTCCCTCCGGGGAGTACTATGGCTACACCTTC. Translation: CASSLVPSGEYYGYTF.